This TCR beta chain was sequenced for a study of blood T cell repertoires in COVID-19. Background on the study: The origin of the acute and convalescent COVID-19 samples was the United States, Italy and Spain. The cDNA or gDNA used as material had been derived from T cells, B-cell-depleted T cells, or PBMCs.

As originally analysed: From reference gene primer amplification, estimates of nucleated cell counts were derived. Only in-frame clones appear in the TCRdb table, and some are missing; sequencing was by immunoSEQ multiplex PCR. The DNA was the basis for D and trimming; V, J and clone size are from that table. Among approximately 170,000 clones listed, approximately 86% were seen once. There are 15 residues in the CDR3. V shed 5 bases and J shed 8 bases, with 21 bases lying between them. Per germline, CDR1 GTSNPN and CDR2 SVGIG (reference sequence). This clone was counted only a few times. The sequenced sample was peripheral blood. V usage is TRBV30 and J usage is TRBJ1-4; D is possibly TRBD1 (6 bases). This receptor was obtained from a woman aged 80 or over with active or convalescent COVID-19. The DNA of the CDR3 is TGTGCCTGGGTCTCGTTGGACAGTTCAAGGGAAAAACTGTTTTTT. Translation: CAWVSLDSSREKLFF.